The rows below give T cell receptor beta chains drawn from one sample of a study of T cells in Graves' hyperthyroidism and ophthalmopathy. TCRdb re-called the multiplex PCR reads with MiXCR, one entry per CDR3 protein. The table lists about 640,000 distinct CDR3 sequences, less than 25% of them singletons. Sequencing was carried out using blood. These receptors were taken from a man aged 30 to 45 with Graves' ophthalmopathy. Both conserved end residues are part of each CDR3. The order of the fields is V gene, CDR3 protein.

TRBV20-1 | CSARRPGPSGNTIYF
TRBV24-1 | CATSPTRGSEQYF
TRBV7-9 | CASSLVDSLPYGYTF
TRBV4-1 | CASSQDRGLGPTDTQYF
TRBV12-3/TRBV12-4 | CASVSVGQPQHF
TRBV5-1 | CASSLVGGSYNEQFF
TRBV9 | CASSVGEGVISGELFF
TRBV9 | CASSTGTGQNSPLHF
TRBV7-6 | CASSLELALYNEQFF
TRBV12-3/TRBV12-4 | CASSPRGAKNIQYF
TRBV28 | CASSSLTDGYTF
TRBV11-2 | CASSLGYGRDYEQYF
TRBV7-9 | CASSSPEDGTKPYNEQFF
TRBV30 | CAWSRGSTDTQYF
TRBV18 | CASSPYASGSYNEQFF
TRBV6-4 | CASSEHAENTEAFF
TRBV11-2 | CASSFTRPYFGFLPGANVLTF
TRBV28 | CASLGAMGLAGSNYEQYF